The 5 T cell receptor beta chains reported below all come from one sample, sequenced in a study of T cell responses to AZD1222 COVID-19 vaccine. Clones were sequenced by immunoSEQ multiplex PCR, and TCRdb holds only the in-frame ones, with some missing. The sample gives 100,000 to 150,000 clones, around 92% of which show up once; 1.1% is in the top ten. Source: peripheral blood, taken on day 0 of AZD1222 vaccination. These receptors came from an adult in good health.

The chain employs TRBV9 and TRBJ2-1; D may be TRBD1 (5 bases). The germline V gene has CDR1 SGDLS and CDR2 YYNGEE. The V gene lost 0 bases and the J gene lost 6 bases, with 16 bases spanning the gap. The CDR3 is 16 amino acids. The CDR3 here is CASSVDQGLYGNEQFF. DNA for the CDR3: TGTGCCAGCAGCGTAGATCAGGGTCTTTACGGCAATGAGCAGTTCTTC.

The table lists this clone with a count of one. The V call is TRBV6-4, the J call TRBJ2-2, with a weak D call TRBD1 (5 bases). CDR1 is MRHNA, CDR2 SNTAGT, per germline. The CDR3 totals 14 residues. Trimming shortened V by 7 bases and J by 7 bases, and 16 bases separated the two germline ends. The CDR3 loop is CASKARQGGGELFF. The CDR3 nucleotides read TGTGCCAGCAAAGCGCGGCAGGGCGGCGGGGAGCTGTTTTTT.

CDR3 sequence: CASSLAGSYGYTF. As DNA, the CDR3 is TGTGCCAGCAGTTTAGCCGGCAGCTATGGCTACACCTTC. J is TRBJ1-2 and V is TRBV12-3 or TRBV12-4; D gene uncertain. The CDR3 runs 13 residues. Trimming removed 0 bases at V and 4 bases at J, with 6 bases between.

The chain employs TRBV6-1 and TRBJ2-1, with D perhaps matching TRBD1 (5 bases). Trimming removed 2 bases at V and 9 bases at J, with 20 bases between. The CDR3 loop spans 16 amino acids. The V gene's germline CDR1 is MNHNS and CDR2 SASEGT. CDR3 coding DNA: TGTGCCAGCAGTGAATCGACAGTCCGGCGTAGAGGTGAGCAGTTCTTC. Its translation: CASSESTVRRRGEQFF.

The J gene is TRBJ2-1, the V gene TRBV10-3, with D hard to call. The CDR3 is made up of 17 amino acids. V was shortened by 1 base and J by 4 bases, with 17 bases between the two germline ends. Germline V lookup: CDR1 ENHRY, CDR2 SYGVKD. The CDR3 loop is CAISEFKTIGVYNEQFF. The CDR3 bases are TGTGCCATCAGTGAGTTTAAAACGATAGGCGTTTACAATGAGCAGTTCTTC.